This entry describes one T cell receptor beta chain. Its antigen is undetermined. This specimen belongs to a study of cytomegalovirus exposure and HLA in healthy donors. Study results and limitations: Sequencing probably produced one cluster of sequence variants that were highly shared. The study dropped some indistinguishable V segments, TRBV6-2 and TRBV6-3 among them. Follow-up analysis later connected one missense variant in DCLRE1C with trimming of TCR beta V- and J-genes.

Primers for the PCR totalled 60 Vbeta and 13 Jbeta. Per the study methods: Among the unique TCR beta chains that a later analysis counted, roughly 80 million in all, 10 million to 14 million were shared. The method was immunoSEQ multiplex PCR; TCRdb's version includes in-frame clones alone and lacks a portion of them. V, J and clone size reflect that table, while D and trimming were determined from the DNA. The repertoire consists of roughly 170,000 clones, with about 80% occurring once and the leading ten covering 2% to 2.5%. The CDR3 loop spans 20 amino acids. The chain recombines TRBV7-5 with TRBJ2-1; the D segment call TRBD1 is taken from the table without a DNA check. TRBV7-5 is a pseudogene segment. The material sequenced was PBMCs. The receptor's source is a woman aged 25 to 39 in good health and CMV-seronegative. CDR3 region: CVRSPEGGTETTTSYNEQFF. The CDR3, as DNA: TGTGTCAGAAGCCCAGAAGGAGGGACAGAGACTACAACCTCCTACAATGAGCAGTTCTTC.